These T cell receptor beta chains were read from a single sample in a study of cytomegalovirus exposure and HLA in healthy donors. The assay was immunoSEQ multiplex PCR, and TCRdb's table has in-frame clones only and misses some. The sample holds about 160,000 clones, 75% to 90% seen once. Material: PBMCs. The receptors come from a woman aged 18-29 years in good health and CMV-seronegative. CDR3s include the opening cysteine and the closing phenylalanine or tryptophan.

cdr3_aa: CASSPGDGQPQHF
j_call: TRBJ1-5
v_call: TRBV10-1

cdr3_aa: CSAGGGGQETQYF
j_call: TRBJ2-5
v_call: TRBV29-1

cdr3_aa: CASSEAFNRGGYTF
j_call: TRBJ1-2
v_call: TRBV6-1

cdr3_aa: CASSEAEQGDFYNEQFF
j_call: TRBJ2-1
v_call: TRBV6-1

cdr3_aa: CASSPSGWPGTEAFF
j_call: TRBJ1-1
v_call: TRBV9

cdr3_aa: CASSLQGSNQPQHF
j_call: TRBJ1-5
v_call: TRBV19

cdr3_aa: CASSPGLSSSYEQYF
j_call: TRBJ2-7
v_call: TRBV18

cdr3_aa: CASSQEQGGGKLFF
j_call: TRBJ1-4
v_call: TRBV4-1

cdr3_aa: CASNVIPGTAGNTIYF
j_call: TRBJ1-3
v_call: TRBV2

cdr3_aa: CASSLEGQDNYEQYF
j_call: TRBJ2-7
v_call: TRBV5-1

cdr3_aa: CAITSDGELFF
j_call: TRBJ2-2
v_call: TRBV6-6

cdr3_aa: CASSQRTGVEAFF
j_call: TRBJ1-1
v_call: TRBV7-9